Included here is one T cell receptor beta chain sequence, with context. The antigen is not known. Using immunoSEQ multiplex PCR, the repertoire was profiled, and TCRdb retains in-frame clones only, with some absent. The sample has about 92,000 clones, roughly 90% seen once; the top ten hold 22%. This specimen belongs to a study of T cell responses to AZD1222 COVID-19 vaccine. Whole-study results and caveats: Among the donors, most were white British and more were female, and clonal diversity was possibly underestimated. The study found vaccine-associated CD4 TCRs spanning spike, dominant at 160-218 and 743-854.

V dropped 4 bases and J dropped 0 bases, with 13 bases sitting between them. Germline V lookup: CDR1 LNHDA, CDR2 SQIVND (reference sequence). This CDR3 comprises 16 residues. This material consisted of peripheral blood, taken on day 0 of AZD1222 vaccination. V is TRBV19 and J is TRBJ1-5; D is unclear. The sequence was collected from an adult in good health. The DNA for the CDR3 is TGTGCCAGTAGTAGGACGGAGTCATATAGCAATCAGCCCCAGCATTTT. This encodes CASSRTESYSNQPQHF.